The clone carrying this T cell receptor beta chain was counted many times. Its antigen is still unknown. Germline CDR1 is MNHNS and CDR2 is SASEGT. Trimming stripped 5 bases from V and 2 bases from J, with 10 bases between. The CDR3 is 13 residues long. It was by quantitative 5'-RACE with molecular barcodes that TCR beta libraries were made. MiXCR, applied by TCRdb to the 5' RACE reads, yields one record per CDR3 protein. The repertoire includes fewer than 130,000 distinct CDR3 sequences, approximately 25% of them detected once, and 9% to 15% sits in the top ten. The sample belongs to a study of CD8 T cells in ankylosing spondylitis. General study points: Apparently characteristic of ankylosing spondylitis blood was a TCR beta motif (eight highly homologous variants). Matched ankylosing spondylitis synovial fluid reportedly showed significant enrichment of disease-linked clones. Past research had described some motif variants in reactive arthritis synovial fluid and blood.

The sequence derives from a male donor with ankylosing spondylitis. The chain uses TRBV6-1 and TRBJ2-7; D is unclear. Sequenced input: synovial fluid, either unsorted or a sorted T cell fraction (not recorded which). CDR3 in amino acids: CASSRGPAYEQYV. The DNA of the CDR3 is TGTGCCAGCAGTAGAGGACCGGCCTACGAGCAGTACGTC.